These 27 T cell receptor beta chains share one sample of origin, sequenced in a study of control samples from healthy donors and cancer patients. The table came from immunoSEQ multiplex PCR; TCRdb's copy has only in-frame clones and leaves some out. This sample has 100,000 to 110,000 clones, with more than 75% found just once. Sequencing input: blood. The source of these receptors is a woman in her forties or fifties in good health.

This sequence joins TRBV4-3 and TRBJ2-3, with 14 positions matching TRBD2. V gave up 3 bases and J gave up 9 bases; unmatched junction bases: 8. The germline V gene encodes CDR1 LGHNA and CDR2 YSLEER. This CDR3 spans 16 amino acids. CDR3 loop: CASSHAGTSGSLTQYF. CDR3 sequence (DNA): TGCGCCAGCAGCCACGCTGGGACTAGCGGGAGCTTAACGCAGTATTTT.

V gene TRBV29-1 combines with J gene TRBJ1-2, with D unresolved. CDR1 and CDR2 (germline): SQVTM, ANQGSEA. CDR3 length equals 11 residues. The V and J ends lost 1 base and 7 bases respectively, with 7 bases between them. In DNA, the CDR3 is TGCAGCGTTGAAGTGCTTTCTGGCTACACCTTC. Encoded protein: CSVEVLSGYTF.

V usage is TRBV19 and J usage is TRBJ1-4; no clear D. The CDR3 extends over 15 amino acids. Germline lookup yields CDR1 LNHDA and CDR2 SQIVND (reference sequence). The V end was cut by 8 bases, the J end by 0 bases, with 13 bases between. The CDR3 sequence: CASGLLGPTNEKLFF. CDR3 sequence (DNA): TGTGCCAGTGGGTTACTAGGTCCAACTAATGAAAAACTGTTTTTT.

The chain's CDR3 is CASSLGGSGTMNTGELFF. CDR3 in DNA: TGCGCCAGCAGCTTGGGGGGTTCCGGTACCATGAACACCGGGGAGCTGTTTTTT. The chain couples TRBV5-1 to TRBJ2-2; D is undetermined. The CDR3 spans 18 residues. CDR1 and CDR2 (germline): SGHRS, YFSETQ. V lost 0 bases and J 1 base, leaving 16 bases between the germline ends.

This chain joins TRBV30 and TRBJ1-5, with 9 bases that match TRBD1. From germline, CDR1 is GTSNPN and CDR2 SVGIG (reference sequence). There are 15 residues in the CDR3. The V gene end was trimmed by 1 base and the J gene end by 7 bases; junction bases not matched to a gene: 8. The CDR3 sequence: CAWSADRGGRQPQHF. CDR3 nucleotides: TGTGCCTGGAGTGCGGACAGGGGAGGGCGGCAGCCCCAGCATTTT.

The chain combines TRBV7-3 with TRBJ2-1; D tentatively fits TRBD1 or TRBD2 (5 bases each). CDR1 SGHTA and CDR2 FQGTGA come from the germline V gene. V dropped 1 base and J dropped 5 bases, with 18 bases sitting between them. The CDR3 loop spans 17 amino acids. The CDR3 coding sequence is TGTGCCAGCAGCTTAATAAATCGGGGCGCAGTGGACAATGAGCAGTTCTTC. Translation: CASSLINRGAVDNEQFF.

This sequence joins TRBV14 and TRBJ1-1, with D possibly being TRBD1 (5 bases). The CDR3 is 18 amino acids. V was trimmed by 3 bases and J by 2 bases, leaving 22 bases between them. Germline CDR1 SGHDN, CDR2 FVKESK. The CDR3 nucleotides read TGTGCCAGCAGCCACTTCCTGAGGCCAGGGCGGGGAAACACTGAAGCTTTCTTT. This gives the protein CASSHFLRPGRGNTEAFF.

The chain is built from TRBV27 and TRBJ2-5; D is ambiguous. The CDR3 length is 10 residues. The germline gives CDR1 MNHEY, CDR2 SMNVEV (reference sequence). V lost 6 bases, J lost 11 bases, and 10 bases lay in between. CDR3 in DNA: TGTGCCAGCAGCTACCCGATTCAGTACTTC. Translation: CASSYPIQYF.

The chain uses TRBV5-6 and TRBJ1-5; 7 nucleotides agree with TRBD1. Germline lookup yields CDR1 SGHDT and CDR2 YYEEEE. This CDR3 is built from 15 residues. The V and J ends lost 4 bases and 3 bases, in that order; junction bases with no gene match: 7. The CDR3 region is CASSQIGQVNQPQHF. CDR3 bases: TGTGCCAGCAGCCAAATAGGACAGGTCAATCAGCCCCAGCATTTT.

This chain connects TRBV4-2 to TRBJ2-3; 8 bases agree with TRBD1. V shed 4 bases and J 6 bases; nucleotides not matched to a gene: 9. Germline V gives CDR1 LGHNA, CDR2 YNFKEQ. The CDR3 extends over 15 amino acids. CDR3 amino acids: CASSLGQGPRDTQYF. DNA of the CDR3: TGTGCCAGCAGCCTAGGACAGGGCCCAAGGGATACGCAGTATTTT.

The rearrangement uses TRBV4-1 and TRBJ1-2; TRBD1 matches 7 bases. This CDR3 contains 15 residues. Germline V gene sequence: CDR1 MGHRA, CDR2 YSYEKL. V trimming: 4 bases; J trimming: 0 bases; junction bases outside the gene matches: 5. CDR3 amino acids: CASSPTGATNYGYTF. The CDR3, as DNA: TGCGCCAGCAGCCCTACAGGGGCTACTAACTATGGCTACACCTTC.

V gene TRBV6-5 combines with J gene TRBJ1-2; D may be TRBD1 (6 bases). V shed 6 bases and J shed 6 bases, with 17 bases lying between them. The CDR3 sequence is 14 residues long. Germline V lookup: CDR1 MNHEY, CDR2 SVGAGI. The CDR3 spells CASRRNRVSNGYTF. CDR3 nucleotides: TGTGCCAGCAGACGAAACAGGGTTAGCAATGGCTACACCTTC.

The chain employs TRBV5-5 and TRBJ1-2; no clear D gene. The V and J ends lost 0 bases and 3 bases respectively, with 6 bases between them. The length of the CDR3 is 13 residues. Germline V gene lookup returns CDR1 SGHKS and CDR2 YYEKEE (reference sequence). CDR3 DNA sequence: TGTGCCAGCAGCTTGGTGGTGGACTATGGCTACACCTTC. Its translation: CASSLVVDYGYTF. Full variable domain (rest looked up from reference TRBV5-5 and TRBJ1-2): DAGVTQSPTHLIKTRGQQVTLRCSPISGHKSVSWYQQVLGQGPQFIFQYYEKEERGRGNFPDRFSARQFPNYSSELNVNALLLGDSALYLCASSLVVDYGYTFGSGTRLTVV.

The J gene is TRBJ2-1, the V gene TRBV30; the match to TRBD2 covers 10 bases. CDR3 length: 14 residues. After removal of 5 bases from V and 7 bases from J, the junction contained 8 bases not matched to a gene. Per germline, CDR1 GTSNPN and CDR2 SVGIG (reference sequence). CDR3 loop: CAWVSGGAGNEQFF. CDR3 nucleotides: TGTGCCTGGGTGAGCGGGGGGGCAGGTAATGAGCAGTTCTTC.

The chain recombines TRBV18 with TRBJ1-4, with a possible D match to TRBD1 (5 bases). Germline V gene lookup returns CDR1 KGHSH and CDR2 LQKENI. V lost 6 bases and J lost 3, with 8 bases in between. The CDR3 runs 13 residues. CDR3 residues: CASSRDANEKLFF. CDR3 nucleotides: TGTGCCAGCTCCCGGGACGCTAATGAAAAACTGTTTTTT. The complete variable domain, with remaining parts taken from reference TRBV18 and TRBJ1-4, reads NAGVMQNPRHLVRRRGQEARLRCSPMKGHSHVYWYRQLPEEGLKFMVYLQKENIIDESGMPKERFSAEFPKEGPSILRIQQVVRGDSAAYFCASSRDANEKLFFGSGTQLSVL.

This clone has more than one count but fewer than ten. The V gene is TRBV2, the J gene TRBJ1-5; D not resolved. CDR3 size: 13 residues. Deletions cut 8 bases from V and 1 base from J, with 9 bases between. From germline, CDR1 is SNHLY and CDR2 FYNNEI. CDR3 DNA: TGTGCCAGCGGAGGTATGAGCAATCAGCCCCAGCATTTT. It translates to CASGGMSNQPQHF.

At least ten counts were recorded for this clone. The rearrangement joins TRBV19 to TRBJ1-2; D is undetermined. Germline CDR1 and CDR2: LNHDA and SQIVND (reference sequence). V shed 10 bases and J shed 8 bases, with 14 bases lying between them. CDR3 size: 11 residues. CDR3 region: CATEKGKGYTF. The CDR3 DNA reads as TGTGCCACGGAAAAGGGAAAAGGCTACACCTTC.

This chain links TRBV3-1 (or the pseudogene TRBV3-2) with TRBJ2-7, with 8 bases identical to TRBD1. CDR1 LGHDT and CDR2 YNNKEL come from the germline V gene (reference sequence). V was pared by 2 bases and J by 2 bases, with 2 bases of the junction left unmatched. This CDR3 spans 14 amino acids. CDR3 region: CASSQRTGPYEQYF. The CDR3 region has the DNA TGTGCCAGCAGCCAAAGGACAGGGCCCTACGAGCAGTACTTC.

This clone was recorded a few times. The chain couples TRBV2 to TRBJ2-7, with no clear D. CDR1 is SNHLY, CDR2 FYNNEI, per germline. The CDR3 runs to 12 residues. V was cut by 5 bases and J by 3 bases, with 8 bases left in between. In nucleotides, the CDR3 is TGTGCCAGCAGTAGGATTCGCTACGAGCAGTACGTC. As protein: CASSRIRYEQYV.

The J gene is TRBJ1-6, the V gene TRBV18; the match to TRBD1 covers 9 bases. The V segment lost 4 bases and the J segment 5 bases; nucleotides outside the gene matches: 0. The germline V gene has CDR1 KGHSH and CDR2 LQKENI. CDR3 length equals 14 residues. This CDR3 is CASSRDRDNSPLHF. In nucleotides, the CDR3 is TGTGCCAGCTCACGGGACAGGGATAATTCACCCCTCCACTTT.

This chain joins TRBV12-3 or TRBV12-4 and TRBJ2-7, with D perhaps assigned TRBD1 or TRBD2 (5 bases each). The V end lost 6 bases, the J end lost 7 bases, and 16 bases lay between the germline ends. The CDR3 covers 13 residues. CDR3 sequence: CASRIRGVVEQYF. As DNA, the CDR3 is TGTGCCAGCAGAATAAGGGGAGTCGTAGAGCAGTACTTC.

V usage is TRBV11-1 and J usage is TRBJ2-3; D is possibly TRBD1 or TRBD2 (5 bases each). V lost 0 bases, J lost 4 bases, and 11 bases lay in between. The CDR3 totals 15 residues. Germline assignment: CDR1 SGHAT and CDR2 FQDESV (reference sequence). CDR3 amino acids: CASSLALGTADTQYF. DNA of the CDR3: TGTGCCAGCAGCTTAGCTTTGGGGACCGCAGATACGCAGTATTTT.

The rearrangement joins TRBV4-1 to TRBJ1-4; tentatively, D is TRBD1 (5 bases). Trimming removed 4 bases at V and 5 bases at J, with 14 bases between. The CDR3 is made up of 15 amino acids. Germline V gene lookup returns CDR1 MGHRA and CDR2 YSYEKL. CDR3 residues: CASSPDQGTNEKLFF. The CDR3 bases are TGCGCCAGCAGCCCGGACCAGGGAACCAATGAAAAACTGTTTTTT.

This chain joins TRBV7-2 and TRBJ2-2; D ambiguous. Between the trimmed V and J ends, which lost 3 bases and 3 bases, there was a span of 11 bases. The V gene's germline CDR1 is SGHTA and CDR2 FQGNSA. CDR3 length: 15 residues. CDR3 in amino acids: CASSFPGLYTGELFF. The CDR3 DNA sequence: TGTGCCAGCAGCTTCCCCGGTCTGTACACCGGGGAGCTGTTTTTT.

The chain carries TRBV24-1 and TRBJ2-6; the match to TRBD1 covers 9 bases. CDR3 length: 17 amino acids. Germline lookup yields CDR1 KGHDR and CDR2 SFDVKD. Unmatched junction bases numbered 10, after V lost 7 bases and J lost 4 bases. The CDR3 sequence: CATSGGQGQAGANVLTF. The CDR3 DNA reads TGTGCCACCAGCGGCGGACAGGGGCAGGCGGGGGCCAACGTCCTGACTTTC.

This clone has a handful of counts. This chain's CDR3 is CASSFRDRGEQYF. The CDR3 region has the DNA TGTGCCAGCAGCTTTCGGGACAGGGGAGAGCAGTACTTC. The rearrangement links TRBV7-6 to TRBJ2-7; 10 nucleotides align to TRBD1. The CDR3 has 13 residues. Germline assignment: CDR1 SGHVS and CDR2 FNYEAQ. With 3 bases clipped from V and 7 bases from J, the junction kept 3 bases outside the gene matches.

The chain employs TRBV7-3 and TRBJ2-5, with a tentative D call TRBD1 (7 bases). The V end lost 5 bases, the J end lost 3 bases, and 13 bases lay between the germline ends. The CDR3 runs 14 residues. The germline V gene has CDR1 SGHTA and CDR2 FQGTGA. DNA of the CDR3: TGTGCCAGCAGCCCAGGGGGACTCAAAGAGACCCAGTACTTC. Its translation is CASSPGGLKETQYF.